Below, 13 T cell receptor beta chains from the same sample are listed, as sequenced in a study of memory B cells and T cells in multiple sclerosis. Antigens for these TCRs are unknown. Separate sequencing covered autoproliferating (CFSE-dim) and non-proliferating (CFSE-high) T cells from stimulus-free culture. Cultures began with about 45 million CFSE-labeled PBMCs, unstimulated for roughly seven days, with replicate wells pooled. Clones were sequenced by immunoSEQ multiplex PCR, and TCRdb holds only the in-frame ones, with some missing. The sample lists fewer than 40,000 clones, more than 70% seen once, with approximately 2.6% in the top ten. Sequenced material: PBMCs from blood kept in culture. These receptors all stem from a human donor with multiple sclerosis.

This chain joins TRBV25-1 and TRBJ1-2, with D tentatively TRBD1 (6 bases). Trimming shortened V by 2 bases and J by 4 bases, and 11 bases separated the two germline ends. The germline V gene has CDR1 MGHDK and CDR2 SYGVNS. CDR3 length: 14 amino acids. In DNA form, the CDR3 reads TGTGCCAGCAGTGAAGCTGACAGGATCTATGGCTACACCTTC. This translates into CASSEADRIYGYTF.

V usage is TRBV7-6 and J usage is TRBJ1-3; a possible D gene is TRBD1 (6 bases). V was trimmed by 1 base and J by 3 bases, leaving 16 bases between them. The germline V gene has CDR1 SGHVS and CDR2 FNYEAQ. This CDR3 contains 17 residues. CDR3 protein: CASSLEGSGGSGNTIYF. CDR3 sequence (DNA): TGTGCCAGCAGCTTAGAAGGTTCGGGGGGCAGTGGAAACACCATATATTTT.

The gene calls are TRBV7-8 and TRBJ1-2; D might be TRBD1 (5 bases). Germline CDR1 and CDR2: SGHVS and FQNEAQ. This CDR3 is built from 12 residues. V lost 5 bases, J lost 10 bases, and 14 bases lay in between. CDR3 in amino acids: CASSPGTGAYTF. CDR3 sequence (DNA): TGTGCCAGCAGCCCCGGGACGGGAGCCTACACCTTC. Complete variable domain (other parts from reference TRBV7-8 and TRBJ1-2): GAGVSQSPRYKVAKRGQDVALRCDPISGHVSLFWYQQALGQGPEFLTYFQNEAQLDKSGLPSDRFFAERPEGSVSTLKIQRTQQEDSAVYLCASSPGTGAYTFGSGTRLTVV.

This clone occurred a few times. The V gene is TRBV2, the J gene TRBJ2-7; the match to TRBD2 covers 9 bases. CDR3 length: 18 amino acids. After removal of 8 bases from V and 0 bases from J, the junction contained 17 bases not matched to a gene. Germline CDR1 SNHLY, CDR2 FYNNEI. The CDR3 region is CASSVLAGQKGASYEQYF. In DNA, the CDR3 is TGTGCCAGCTCTGTACTAGCGGGCCAAAAAGGGGCCTCCTACGAGCAGTACTTC.

The chain uses TRBV19 and TRBJ2-7, with 9 nucleotides matching TRBD2. The CDR3 runs to 16 residues. Germline lookup yields CDR1 LNHDA and CDR2 SQIVND (reference sequence). Unmatched junction bases numbered 9, after V lost 3 bases and J lost 3 bases. The DNA for the CDR3 is TGTGCCAGTAGTATTAGTAAGCGGGAGGCCTACTACGAGCAGTACTTC. Translating gives CASSISKREAYYEQYF.

The chain uses TRBV5-4 and TRBJ2-5; D assignment may be TRBD1 or TRBD2 (6 bases each). The CDR3 spans 14 residues. With 5 bases removed from V and 5 bases from J, the gap between germline ends came to 16 bases. Germline-derived CDR1 and CDR2 are SGHNT and YYREEE (reference sequence). The CDR3, as DNA: TGTGCCAGCAGATACAAGGGGGGCCTGGAGACCCAGTACTTC. It encodes CASRYKGGLETQYF.

The chain combines TRBV25-1 with TRBJ1-6; 7 nucleotides agree with TRBD1. The CDR3 is 18 amino acids. V dropped 2 bases and J dropped 5; count of bases not matched to a gene: 12. Germline V gives CDR1 MGHDK, CDR2 SYGVNS. CDR3 residues: CASSETRTGAFNNSPLHF. CDR3 bases: TGTGCCAGCAGTGAAACTCGGACAGGAGCCTTTAATAATTCACCCCTCCACTTT.

The CDR3 sequence is CASSLGLRRAGGEQYF. The CDR3 nucleotides are TGTGCCAGCAGCTTGGGTCTACGGAGAGCTGGGGGGGAGCAGTACTTC. The genes are TRBV5-8 and TRBJ2-7, with D perhaps TRBD2 (6 bases). This CDR3 has 16 residues. V was trimmed by 0 bases and J by 7 bases, leaving 20 bases between them. In germline, CDR1 is SGHTS, CDR2 YDEGEE. Together with reference TRBV5-8 and TRBJ2-7, the CDR3 gives the full variable domain: EAGVTQSPTHLIKTRGQQATLRCSPISGHTSVYWYQQALGLGLQFLLWYDEGEERNRGNFPPRFSGRQFPNYSSELNVNALELEDSALYLCASSLGLRRAGGEQYFGPGTRLTVT.

This chain links TRBV30 with TRBJ2-1; no firm D call. The V end lost 2 bases, the J end lost 0 bases, and 11 bases lay between the germline ends. The CDR3 sequence is 15 residues long. The germline CDR1 and CDR2 sequences are GTSNPN and SVGIG (reference sequence). The CDR3 loop is CAWSRPGPSYNEQFF. The CDR3 DNA sequence: TGTGCCTGGAGTCGCCCAGGACCCTCCTACAATGAGCAGTTCTTC. The entire variable domain, with the rest obtained from reference TRBV30 and TRBJ2-1, is as follows: SQTIHQWPATLVQPVGSPLSLECTVEGTSNPNLYWYRQAAGRGLQLLFYSVGIGQISSEVPQNLSASRPQDRQFILSSKKLLLSDSGFYLCAWSRPGPSYNEQFFGPGTRLTVL.

The V call is TRBV7-6, the J call TRBJ1-2; D remains ambiguous. This CDR3 contains 13 residues. Germline V gene lookup returns CDR1 SGHVS and CDR2 FNYEAQ. Trimming cost V 1 base and J 6 bases, with 9 bases left between them. CDR3 nucleotides: TGTGCCAGCAGCTTAGACGGAGGGAATGGCTACACCTTC. Translating it yields CASSLDGGNGYTF. Looking up the rest from reference TRBV7-6 and TRBJ1-2 gives the full variable domain: GAGVSQSPRYKVTKRGQDVALRCDPISGHVSLYWYRQALGQGPEFLTYFNYEAQQDKSGLPNDRFSAERPEGSISTLTIQRTEQRDSAMYRCASSLDGGNGYTFGSGTRLTVV.

The chain joins TRBV30 to TRBJ2-7; TRBD1 aligns across 8 bases. In germline, CDR1 is GTSNPN, CDR2 SVGIG (reference sequence). V shed 3 bases, J shed 5 bases, and the junction held 6 bases outside the gene matches. This CDR3 has 13 residues. The CDR3 sequence: CAWSLTGVHEQYF. The CDR3 region has the DNA TGTGCCTGGAGCCTGACAGGGGTCCACGAGCAGTACTTC.

The DNA of the CDR3 is TGTGCCAGCAGCGCTGCAGGGGGCACTGAAGCTTTCTTT. Residues: CASSAAGGTEAFF. The V gene is TRBV5-4, the J gene TRBJ1-1; 7 positions agree with TRBD1. The ends lost 4 bases at V and 4 bases at J; junction bases unmatched: 4. CDR1 and CDR2 (germline): SGHNT, YYREEE (reference sequence). The CDR3 loop spans 13 amino acids. The full variable domain, its missing parts supplied by reference TRBV5-4 and TRBJ1-1, is ETGVTQSPTHLIKTRGQQVTLRCSSQSGHNTVSWYQQALGQGPQFIFQYYREEENGRGNFPPRFSGLQFPNYSSELNVNALELDDSALYLCASSAAGGTEAFFGQGTRLTVV.

J is TRBJ2-1 and V is TRBV13, with D maybe TRBD2 (6 bases). Germline lookup yields CDR1 PRHDT and CDR2 FYEKMQ (reference sequence). The CDR3 has 17 residues. V lost 1 base, J lost 0 bases, and 13 bases lay in between. CDR3 sequence reads: CASSLVTGESSYNEQFF. DNA for the CDR3: TGTGCCAGCAGCTTAGTCACGGGGGAGAGCTCCTACAATGAGCAGTTCTTC.